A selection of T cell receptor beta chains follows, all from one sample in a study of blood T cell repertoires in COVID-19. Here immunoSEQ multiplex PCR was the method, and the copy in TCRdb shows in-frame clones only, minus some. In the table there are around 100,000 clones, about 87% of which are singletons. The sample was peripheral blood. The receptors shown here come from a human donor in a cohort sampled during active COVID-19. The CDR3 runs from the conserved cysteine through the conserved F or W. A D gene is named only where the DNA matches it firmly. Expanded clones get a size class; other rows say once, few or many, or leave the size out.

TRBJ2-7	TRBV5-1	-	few	TGCGCCAGCAGCCGGGGGACCTACGAGCAGTACTTC	CASSRGTYEQYF
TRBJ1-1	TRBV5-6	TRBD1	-	TGTGCCAGCAGCTTGTTGACAGGGGGGTATCTTCAGAACACTGAAGCTTTCTTT	CASSLLTGGYLQNTEAFF
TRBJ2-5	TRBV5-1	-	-	TGCGCCAGCAGCGGCGGCACAGGGTTCCAAGAGACCCAGTACTTC	CASSGGTGFQETQYF
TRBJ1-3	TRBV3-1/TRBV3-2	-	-	TGTGCCAGCAGCCAAGTGCCACGACTTTTCTCTGGAAACACCATATATTTT	CASSQVPRLFSGNTIYF
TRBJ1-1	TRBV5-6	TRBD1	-	TGTGCCAGCAGCTGGAGGACAGGCGGAACTGAAGCTTTCTTT	CASSWRTGGTEAFF
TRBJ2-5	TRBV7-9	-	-	TGTGCCAGCAGCTTAGGGACACCTCAAGAGACCCAGTACTTC	CASSLGTPQETQYF
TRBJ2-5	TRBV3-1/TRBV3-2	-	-	TGTGCCAGCAGTGACAGGCTCCAAGAGACCCAGTACTTC	CASSDRLQETQYF
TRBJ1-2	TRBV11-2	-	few	TGTGCCAGCAGCTCACAGGGCCGCTATGGCTACACCTTC	CASSSQGRYGYTF
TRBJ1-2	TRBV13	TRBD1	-	TGTGCCAGCAGCTCGGACAGGGTCGACTATGGCTACACCTTC	CASSSDRVDYGYTF
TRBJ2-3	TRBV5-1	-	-	TGCGCCAGCAGCATAGGGCGGCGGGGACAGCCAGATACGCAGTATTTT	CASSIGRRGQPDTQYF
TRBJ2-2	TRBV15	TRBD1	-	TGTGCCACCAGCATGGGACAGGGATTTTCCGGGGAGCTGTTTTTT	CATSMGQGFSGELFF
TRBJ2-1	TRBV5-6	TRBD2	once	TGTGCCAGCAGCCATTCGACTAGCGGCCATACCTACAATGAGCAGTTCTTC	CASSHSTSGHTYNEQFF
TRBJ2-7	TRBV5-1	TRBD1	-	TGCGCCAGCAGCCACAGGGGTCACGAGCAGTACTTC	CASSHRGHEQYF
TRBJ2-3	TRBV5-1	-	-	TGCGCCAGCAGCTTCGGGAACACAGATACGCAGTATTTT	CASSFGNTDTQYF
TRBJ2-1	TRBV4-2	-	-	TGTGCCAGCAGCCAAGTATTTAGCATCTACAATGAGCAGTTCTTC	CASSQVFSIYNEQFF
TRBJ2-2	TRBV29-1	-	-	TGCAGCGTTGTACCAGTCAACACCGGGGAGCTGTTTTTT	CSVVPVNTGELFF
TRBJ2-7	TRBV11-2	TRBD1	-	TGTGCCAGCAGATCCTGGACAGGAAGAGCCTACGAGCAGTACTTC	CASRSWTGRAYEQYF
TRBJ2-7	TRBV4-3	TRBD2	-	TGCGCCAGCAGCCAAGGGGCGGGAGGGCCTTACGAGCAGTACTTC	CASSQGAGGPYEQYF
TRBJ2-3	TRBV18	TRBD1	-	TGTGCCAGCTCACCCTGGGACAGATCCACAGATACGCAGTATTTT	CASSPWDRSTDTQYF
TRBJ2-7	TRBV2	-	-	TGTGCCAGCAGTGGGGGACGGGGGGCGCGCGAGCAGTACTTC	CASSGGRGAREQYF
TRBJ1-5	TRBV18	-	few	TGTGCCAGCTCACCTAGCGCCGCGCAGCCCCAGCATTTT	CASSPSAAQPQHF
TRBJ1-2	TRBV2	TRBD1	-	TGTGCCAGCAGCGAGACAGGGGGCGCCGAGGGGACCTTC	CASSETGGAEGTF
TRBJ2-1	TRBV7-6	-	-	TGTGCCAGCAGCTTATGGCCGACAGACTCTATCGGCTTCTACAATGAGCAGTTCTTC	CASSLWPTDSIGFYNEQFF
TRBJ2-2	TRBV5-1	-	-	TGCGCCAGCAGCTTGGCCCTGACAGGGGAGCTGTTTTTT	CASSLALTGELFF
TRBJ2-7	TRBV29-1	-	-	TGCAGCGTTGATGACAGGAGGAGGCACGAGCAGTACTTC	CSVDDRRRHEQYF
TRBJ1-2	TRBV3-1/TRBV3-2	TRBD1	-	TGTGCCAGCAGCCATGATAAGGGACAGGGTCTTCCCTATGGCTACACCTTC	CASSHDKGQGLPYGYTF
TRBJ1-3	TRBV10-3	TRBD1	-	TGTGCCATCAGCTTGGGACAGGGTATAAACACCATATATTTT	CAISLGQGINTIYF
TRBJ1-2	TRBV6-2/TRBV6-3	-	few	TGTGCCAGCAGTTACAGTTCAGGCGCCCTCTATGGCTACACCTTC	CASSYSSGALYGYTF
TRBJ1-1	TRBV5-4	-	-	TGTGCCAGCAGCTTGGAGGGGACTTTGAACACTGAAGCTTTCTTT	CASSLEGTLNTEAFF
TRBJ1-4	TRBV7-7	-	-	TGTGCTAGCAGCCCGGGGGGGGGCTTCTCTAATGAAAAACTGTTTTTT	CASSPGGGFSNEKLFF
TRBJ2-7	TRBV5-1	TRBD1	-	TGCGCCAGCAGCTTGGCCTGGACAGGGTCCGGCTACGAGCAGTACTTC	CASSLAWTGSGYEQYF
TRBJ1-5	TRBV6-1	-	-	TGTGCCAGCAGTGAAGGGCAGGAACGGAAGCCCCAGCATTTT	CASSEGQERKPQHF
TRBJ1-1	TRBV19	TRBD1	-	TGTGCCAGTAGTAGAAACCCGCGGACAGGGCGATCGGCTGAAGCTTTCTTT	CASSRNPRTGRSAEAFF
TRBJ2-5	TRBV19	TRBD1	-	TGTGCCAGTAGTGGCCGGACAGGGTCTAGGGACTGGGAGACCCAGTACTTC	CASSGRTGSRDWETQYF
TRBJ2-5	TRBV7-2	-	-	TGTGCCAGCAGCTTAGTGACAGGACTGAAAGAGACCCAGTACTTC	CASSLVTGLKETQYF
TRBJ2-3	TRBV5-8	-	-	TGTGCCAGCAGCTGGGACTCCCCCACAGATACGCAGTATTTT	CASSWDSPTDTQYF
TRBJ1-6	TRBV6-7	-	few	TGTGCCAGCAGTTACGATCCCCCGGGAGAAAACCGATTCAATTCACCCCTCCACTTT	CASSYDPPGENRFNSPLHF
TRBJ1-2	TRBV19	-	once	TGTGCCAGTAGTGCCCTGGGGGGGGCGCAGGGCTACACCTTC	CASSALGGAQGYTF
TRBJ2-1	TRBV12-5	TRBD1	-	TGTGCTAGTGCCGACATCCCGGGACAGGGCTACAATGAGCAGTTCTTC	CASADIPGQGYNEQFF
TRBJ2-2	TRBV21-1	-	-	TGTGCCAGCAGCATGAAAGGACAGGGGGTGACGAACACCGGGGAGCTGTTTTTT	CASSMKGQGVTNTGELFF
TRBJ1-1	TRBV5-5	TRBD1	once	TGTGCCAGCAGCTTCCGACAGGGAAGTTGGACTGAAGCTTTCTTT	CASSFRQGSWTEAFF
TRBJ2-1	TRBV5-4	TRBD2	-	TGTGCCAGCAGCCCCGGTGGACTAGCGGTGGGCAATGAGCAGTTCTTC	CASSPGGLAVGNEQFF
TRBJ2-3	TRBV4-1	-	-	TGCGCCAGCAGCCAAGCGGATACGCAGTATTTT	CASSQADTQYF
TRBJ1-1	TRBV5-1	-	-	TGCGCCAGCAGCTTGGACCGTGAAGCGAACACTGAAGCTTTCTTT	CASSLDREANTEAFF
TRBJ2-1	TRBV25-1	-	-	TGTGCCAGCAGTGAGTCCCGGAGGTCCACCAATGAGCAGTTCTTC	CASSESRRSTNEQFF
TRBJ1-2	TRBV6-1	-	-	TGTGCCAGCAGTGAAGGGGGGGGCAACCACTATGGCTACACCTTC	CASSEGGGNHYGYTF
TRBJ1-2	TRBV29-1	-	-	TGCAGCGTTGAGGCAGGGGTTGGCTACACCTTC	CSVEAGVGYTF
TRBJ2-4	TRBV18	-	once	TGTGCCAGCTCACCAACCCGAAGCGCAGAACGACCGTACTTC	CASSPTRSAERPYF
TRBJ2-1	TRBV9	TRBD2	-	TGTGCCAGCAGCGTAGGAGCGGGAGTTGTTGAGCAGTTCTTC	CASSVGAGVVEQFF
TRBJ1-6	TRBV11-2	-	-	TGTGCCAGCAGCTTAGCCGGTTATAATTCACCCCTCCACTTT	CASSLAGYNSPLHF
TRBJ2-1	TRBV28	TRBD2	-	TGTGCCAGCAGTTCCCGCGGGGGGTTCATATACAATGAGCAGTTCTTC	CASSSRGGFIYNEQFF
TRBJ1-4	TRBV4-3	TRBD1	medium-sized	TGCGCCAGCAGCCAAGATTCTAGCAGGGGGAGGGAAAAACTGTTTTTT	CASSQDSSRGREKLFF
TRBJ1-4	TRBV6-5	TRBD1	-	TGTGCCAGCAGAGCCGGGACAGCTAATGAAAAACTGTTTTTT	CASRAGTANEKLFF
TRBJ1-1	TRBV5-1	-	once	TGCGCCAGCAGTTCGTCCGGGACTGTCGCTGAAGCTTTCTTT	CASSSSGTVAEAFF
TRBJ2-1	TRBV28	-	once	TGTGCCAGCAGTTTACCTCTTGGGCCTTTTGAGCAGTTCTTC	CASSLPLGPFEQFF
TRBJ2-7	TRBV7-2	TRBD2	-	TGTGCCACTCGAGCGGGACCCCACGAGCAGTACTTC	CATRAGPHEQYF
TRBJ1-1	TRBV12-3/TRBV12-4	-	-	TGTGCCAGCATAACAGACAGGCCCACTGAAGCTTTCTTT	CASITDRPTEAFF
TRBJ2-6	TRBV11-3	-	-	TGTGCCAGCAGTCAGGGGGGCAGGGGCAGGGCCAACGTCCTGACTTTC	CASSQGGRGRANVLTF
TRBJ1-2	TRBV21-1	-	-	TGTGCCAGCAGCCCCGATACAGGGTTCCACTATGGCTACACCTTC	CASSPDTGFHYGYTF